The next 9 T cell receptor beta chains were all read from a single sample in a study of control samples from healthy donors and cancer patients. Profiling relied on immunoSEQ multiplex PCR, and the TCRdb table lists in-frame clones only, not all of them. The sample includes 130,000 or so clones, 85% to 95% of them seen just once. The sample comprised PBMCs. The receptors come from a man in his sixties with colorectal cancer.

The chain is built from TRBV29-1 and TRBJ1-2; D perhaps matches TRBD1 (6 bases). Germline V gene lookup returns CDR1 SQVTM and CDR2 ANQGSEA. The germline V and J ends were trimmed by 0 bases and 5 bases, with 10 bases remaining between them. This CDR3 region has 13 residues. CDR3 nucleotides: TGCAGCGTTGAAGACTCACAGGGTTATGGCTACACCTTC. Residues: CSVEDSQGYGYTF.

CDR3 residues: CASSATLAGGSYNEQFF. The CDR3 DNA reads TGTGCCAGCAGCGCTACCCTAGCGGGGGGGTCCTACAATGAGCAGTTCTTC. V and J are TRBV7-9 and TRBJ2-1, with TRBD2 matching 12 bases. With 5 bases clipped from V and 1 base from J, the junction kept 6 bases outside the gene matches. CDR1 and CDR2 (germline): SEHNR, FQNEAQ (reference sequence). This CDR3 spans 17 amino acids.

This chain uses TRBV4-3 with TRBJ1-3; weak D call: TRBD1 (5 bases). The V gene lost 0 bases and the J gene lost 3 bases, with 12 bases spanning the gap. Germline loops: CDR1 LGHNA, CDR2 YSLEER. CDR3 length: 16 residues. The CDR3 protein is CASSQDSRGGGNTIYF. In DNA form, the CDR3 reads TGCGCCAGCAGCCAAGATTCCCGGGGCGGTGGAAACACCATATATTTT.

This clone was detected once. The rearrangement joins TRBV10-3 to TRBJ1-6; D not resolved. The V gene's germline CDR1 is ENHRY and CDR2 SYGVKD. The CDR3 extends over 15 amino acids. V dropped 6 bases and J dropped 8 bases, with 17 bases sitting between them. CDR3 protein: CAIRKDTYKDSPLHF. CDR3 sequence (DNA): TGTGCCATCAGGAAAGATACCTACAAGGATTCACCCCTCCACTTT.

The V gene is TRBV20-1, the J gene TRBJ2-3, with 9 bases that match TRBD2. The CDR3 is 14 amino acids. V lost 3 bases to trimming and J lost 2 bases; unmatched junction nucleotides: 3. CDR1 DFQATT and CDR2 SNEGSKA come from the germline V gene (reference sequence). DNA for the CDR3: TGCAGTGCTAGTCCTAGCGGGAACACAGATACGCAGTATTTT. It codes for CSASPSGNTDTQYF.

The chain joins TRBV30 to TRBJ1-1; unclear D gene. V shed 4 bases and J shed 1 base, with 13 bases lying between them. Germline V gene lookup returns CDR1 GTSNPN and CDR2 SVGIG (reference sequence). The CDR3 contains 14 residues. The DNA for the CDR3 is TGTGCCTGGATCGCCATTGGGTCGAACACTGAAGCTTTCTTT. Protein sequence: CAWIAIGSNTEAFF.

The chain joins TRBV18 to TRBJ2-3; 10 nucleotides align to TRBD2. This CDR3 comprises 16 residues. V was clipped by 3 bases and J by 2 bases; unmatched bases: 5. Per germline, CDR1 KGHSH and CDR2 LQKENI. CDR3 sequence: CASSPRAGGVTDTQYF. The CDR3 region has the DNA TGTGCCAGCTCACCCCGAGCGGGGGGGGTCACAGATACGCAGTATTTT.

The rearrangement joins TRBV7-8 to TRBJ1-5; D is ambiguous. With 1 base removed from V and 4 bases from J, the gap between germline ends came to 11 bases. This CDR3 is built from 15 residues. CDR1 is SGHVS and CDR2 is FQNEAQ in the germline V gene. DNA for the CDR3: TGTGCCAGCAGCTTAGGAGGGTTCGGAAATCAGCCCCAGCATTTT. This gives the protein CASSLGGFGNQPQHF.

The chain recombines TRBV27 with TRBJ2-1, with D maybe TRBD2 (6 bases). CDR1 is MNHEY, CDR2 SMNVEV, per germline (reference sequence). The length of the CDR3 is 15 residues. V was trimmed by 7 bases and J by 4 bases, leaving 17 bases between them. The CDR3 loop reads CASTTGLRTYNEQFF. The DNA of the CDR3 is TGTGCCAGCACCACGGGACTGCGGACGTACAATGAGCAGTTCTTC.